The clone carrying this T cell receptor (beta chain) was seen ten or more times. The antigen is unknown. This record comes from a study of T-cell reconstitution after alpha-beta-depleted transplantation in children. Findings and caveats of the study: One year after transplant, T-cell counts and diversity came mostly from newly produced T cells. Several hundred rapidly expanded clones from non-depleted graft cells reportedly supplied alpha-beta T cells about two months post-transplant. Where some patients showed high TCRbeta diversity at day 60, it came from recipient T cells and thymic progenitors that had survived.

TCRbeta library construction was performed incorporating unique molecular identifiers. TCRdb recomputed calls from the PCR reads with MiXCR, one row per CDR3 protein. The sample carries under 60,000 distinct CDR3 sequences, 5.8% recorded once. Trimming shortened V by 3 bases and J by 5 bases, and 6 bases separated the two germline ends. Germline CDR1 is SGHAT and CDR2 is FQDESV (reference sequence). CDR3 length equals 12 residues. The receptor comes from a female patient between 2 and 15 years old who had a stem cell transplant for aplastic anemia, so the T cells may come from the graft donor. The rearrangement links TRBV11-1 to TRBJ2-3, with D unresolved. Source: PBMCs, mostly from graft donor cells, taken 60 days after TCRalphabeta/CD19-depleted stem cell transplant. The CDR3 protein is CASSFSLDTQYF. Here the CDR3 DNA reads TGTGCCAGCAGCTTTAGTTTAGATACGCAGTATTTT.